The 27 T cell receptor beta chains presented below share a single source sample, sequenced in a study of EBV T-cell therapy then PD-1 blockade in nasopharyngeal carcinoma. The method was immunoSEQ multiplex PCR; TCRdb's version includes in-frame clones alone and lacks a portion of them. The data show roughly 14,000 clones, around four fifths seen once. No antigen is known for these receptors. The sample's treatment: AdE1-LMPpoly-expanded autologous EBV-specific T-cell therapy followed by anti-PD-1 nivolumab. The material sequenced was CD8+ T cells from blood, taken at day 105 from a patient whose treatment included autologous EBV-specific T cells and nivolumab. The receptors derive from a man aged 40-50 years with nasopharyngeal carcinoma.

The chain uses TRBV5-4 and TRBJ1-4; a weak D match, TRBD1 (6 bases). There are 15 residues in the CDR3. The germline V gene has CDR1 SGHNT and CDR2 YYREEE (reference sequence). V gave up 2 bases and J gave up 1 base, with 9 bases separating them. The CDR3 sequence is CASSFLGGTNEKLFF. Here the CDR3 DNA reads TGTGCCAGCAGCTTTCTAGGGGGAACTAATGAAAAACTGTTTTTT.

The J gene is TRBJ2-3, the V gene TRBV9; 8 positions agree with TRBD2. V was pared by 9 bases and J by 2 bases, with 8 bases of the junction left unmatched. The CDR3 has 14 amino acids. Looked up from germline, CDR1 is SGDLS and CDR2 is YYNGEE. The DNA for the CDR3 is TGTGCCACCATACGGGGGGGAAACACAGATACGCAGTATTTT. This sequence encodes CATIRGGNTDTQYF.

The gene calls are TRBV9 and TRBJ2-1, with D perhaps TRBD2 (7 bases). CDR3 length: 14 residues. The V and J ends lost 6 bases and 6 bases respectively, with 16 bases between them. Germline V gene data show CDR1 as SGDLS and CDR2 as YYNGEE. CDR3 in amino acids: CASTSGGGLNEQFF. As DNA, the CDR3 is TGTGCCAGCACCTCTGGGGGGGGGCTCAATGAGCAGTTCTTC. The full variable domain, in which reference TRBV9 and TRBJ2-1 provide the parts outside the CDR3, is DSGVTQTPKHLITATGQRVTLRCSPRSGDLSVYWYQQSLDQGLQFLIQYYNGEERAKGNILERFSAQQFPDLHSELNLSSLELGDSALYFCASTSGGGLNEQFFGPGTRLTVL.

The chain is built from TRBV12-5 and TRBJ2-5; D unresolved. V was trimmed by 0 bases and J by 2 bases, leaving 10 bases between them. The CDR3 length is 15 residues. Germline CDR1 and CDR2: LGHNT and FRNRAP. CDR3 amino acids: CASGLVGFLQETQYF. The DNA for the CDR3 is TGTGCTAGTGGTTTGGTAGGCTTTTTACAAGAGACCCAGTACTTC.

V is TRBV6-4 and J is TRBJ2-1; TRBD1 is a possible D gene (6 bases). Trimming shortened V by 0 bases and J by 4 bases, and 10 bases separated the two germline ends. The CDR3 loop spans 15 amino acids. Per the germline V gene, CDR1 is MRHNA and CDR2 is SNTAGT. CDR3 DNA sequence: TGTGCCAGCAGTGACTCGGCGCAGGGGTACAATGAGCAGTTCTTC. Protein product: CASSDSAQGYNEQFF.

For this clone: The same CDR3 also results from other DNA sequences found in this sample. The V gene is TRBV28, the J gene TRBJ2-3, with D perhaps TRBD1 (6 bases). The germline V gene encodes CDR1 MDHEN and CDR2 SYDVKM. CDR3 size: 14 residues. Trimming took off 4 bases at V and 4 bases at J, with 12 bases between the two ends. The CDR3, as DNA: TGTGCCAGCAGTTCTCTACAGGGACCAGATACGCAGTATTTT. Translation gives CASSSLQGPDTQYF.

This sequence joins TRBV9 and TRBJ2-3; 8 bases line up with TRBD2. The CDR3 is made up of 16 amino acids. V gave up 0 bases and J gave up 2 bases; unmatched junction bases: 5. Germline V gives CDR1 SGDLS, CDR2 YYNGEE. The CDR3 is CASSVATSGPTDTQYF. The CDR3 DNA is TGTGCCAGCAGCGTAGCTACTAGCGGACCCACAGATACGCAGTATTTT.

The V and J genes are TRBV6-6 and TRBJ2-7; 8 bases are shared with TRBD1. This CDR3 contains 16 residues. CDR1 and CDR2 (germline): MNHNY, SVGAGI (reference sequence). The V segment lost 1 base and the J segment 0 bases; nucleotides outside the gene matches: 5. CDR3 DNA sequence: TGTGCCAGCAGTTACTTTAGACAGGGGAGCTCCTACGAGCAGTACTTC. Its protein is CASSYFRQGSSYEQYF.

The chain employs TRBV3-1 (or the pseudogene TRBV3-2) and TRBJ1-2; unclear D gene. This CDR3 has 12 amino acids. Looked up from germline, CDR1 is LGHDT and CDR2 is YNNKEL (reference sequence). V was clipped by 1 base and J by 8 bases, with 8 bases between them. This chain's CDR3 is CASSQVGRGYTF. The CDR3 DNA is TGTGCCAGCAGCCAAGTAGGGCGCGGCTACACCTTC.

The genes are TRBV6-5 and TRBJ1-3; 8 bases align to TRBD1. Germline V gene sequence: CDR1 MNHEY, CDR2 SVGAGI. V trimming: 6 bases; J trimming: 4 bases; junction bases outside the gene matches: 5. CDR3 size: 14 residues. CDR3 sequence reads: CASSQGAQGNTIYF. The CDR3 DNA reads TGTGCCAGCAGCCAGGGGGCTCAAGGAAACACCATATATTTT.

CDR3 coding DNA: TGTGCCAGCAGCAATTCTCCCTCGACGGGAAACCAAGAGACCCAGTACTTC. It is translated as CASSNSPSTGNQETQYF. The chain uses TRBV21-1 and TRBJ2-5; the listed D gene, TRBD2, was not tested against the DNA. TRBV21-1 is a documented pseudogene. The CDR3 length is 17 residues.

This chain links TRBV28 with TRBJ2-1; either TRBD1 or TRBD2 may fit D (8 bases each). V was trimmed by 3 bases and J by 6 bases, leaving 18 bases between them. CDR1 MDHEN and CDR2 SYDVKM come from the germline V gene. The length of the CDR3 is 16 residues. This CDR3 reads CASSLTGELAGNEQFF. The CDR3 DNA reads as TGTGCCAGCAGTTTGACAGGGGAGCTAGCGGGCAATGAGCAGTTCTTC.

V gene TRBV27 combines with J gene TRBJ2-2, with D possibly matching TRBD1 (6 bases). V was clipped by 7 bases and J by 5 bases, with 17 bases between them. Germline V gene sequence: CDR1 MNHEY, CDR2 SMNVEV (reference sequence). CDR3 length: 15 amino acids. The CDR3 nucleotides are TGTGCCAGCATGGACTTGGGGGCAGGGACCGGGGAGCTGTTTTTT. Its translation is CASMDLGAGTGELFF.

V is TRBV7-9 and J is TRBJ2-3, with no clear D. There are 15 residues in the CDR3. Germline V gene lookup returns CDR1 SEHNR and CDR2 FQNEAQ (reference sequence). The chain's CDR3 is CASSVVHVTVDTQYF. The CDR3 DNA reads TGTGCTTCCAGCGTAGTTCACGTCACAGTAGATACGCAGTATTTT.

This clone was detected only a few times. This rearrangement joins TRBV6-2 or TRBV6-3 to TRBJ1-1, with D uncertain. Germline loops: CDR1 MNHEY, CDR2 SVGEGT. Trimming left V 6 bases short and J 8 bases short, with 13 bases between. The CDR3 covers 12 residues. The CDR3 reads CASSSGLPEAFF. In DNA, the CDR3 is TGTGCCAGCAGCTCTGGGTTGCCCGAAGCTTTCTTT.

This chain joins TRBV3-1 (or the pseudogene TRBV3-2) and TRBJ1-5, with D hard to call. The CDR3 sequence is 12 residues long. V was pared by 2 bases and J by 9 bases, with 8 bases between. Germline V lookup: CDR1 LGHDT, CDR2 YNNKEL (reference sequence). In DNA form, the CDR3 reads TGTGCCAGCAGCCAACCCGGGAGGCCCCAGCATTTT. Protein product: CASSQPGRPQHF.

The chain carries TRBV4-1 and TRBJ1-1; perhaps TRBD1 as D (6 bases). Trimming removed 4 bases at V and 2 bases at J, with 17 bases between. This CDR3 has 16 residues. In germline, CDR1 is MGHRA, CDR2 YSYEKL. CDR3 sequence reads: CASSPLTGTYNTEAFF. The CDR3 nucleotides are TGCGCCAGCAGCCCTTTAACCGGGACATATAACACTGAAGCTTTCTTT.

In this sample, this clone turned up a few times. This CDR3 reads CASSLYRGSYFTEAFF. CDR3 in DNA: TGTGCCAGCAGTTTATATCGCGGCAGTTATTTCACTGAAGCTTTCTTT. The rearrangement joins TRBV27 to TRBJ1-1; the D is unclear. The V end was cut by 1 base, the J end by 4 bases, with 16 bases between. This CDR3 region has 16 residues. Germline lookup yields CDR1 MNHEY and CDR2 SMNVEV (reference sequence).

The chain employs TRBV5-8 and TRBJ2-1; a possible D gene is TRBD1 (6 bases). Germline V gives CDR1 SGHTS, CDR2 YDEGEE. The ends were cut back, 4 bases at V and 1 base at J, with 21 bases in the middle. The CDR3 runs 18 residues. For the CDR3, the DNA is TGTGCCAGCAGCCCGGGCCCCAGGGGAGAAGGGTCCTACAATGAGCAGTTCTTC. As protein: CASSPGPRGEGSYNEQFF.

The chain is built from TRBV4-1 and TRBJ2-3, with 8 bases fitting TRBD1. The germline CDR1 and CDR2 sequences are MGHRA and YSYEKL. Trimming at V came to 7 bases and at J to 1 base, leaving 4 bases not matched to a gene. The CDR3 covers 14 residues. The CDR3: CASTTDRGTDTQYF. As DNA, the CDR3 is TGCGCCAGCACCACGGACAGGGGCACAGATACGCAGTATTTT.

The rearrangement joins TRBV4-3 to TRBJ2-7, with D uncertain. Germline V gene sequence: CDR1 LGHNA, CDR2 YSLEER. The CDR3 spans 15 residues. V was clipped by 1 base and J by 1 base, with 11 bases between them. The CDR3 DNA sequence: TGCGCCAGCAGCCAAGGGTGGGAATTATCCTACGAGCAGTACTTC. Its protein is CASSQGWELSYEQYF.

Remarks on this clone: Distinct nucleotide sequences in the sample also encode this CDR3. V and J are TRBV6-5 and TRBJ1-1, with D maybe TRBD1 (5 bases). Trimming left V 2 bases short and J 5 bases short, with 9 bases between. Germline CDR1 MNHEY, CDR2 SVGAGI. This CDR3 contains 13 residues. The CDR3 sequence is CASSYGEGTEAFF. In DNA, the CDR3 is TGTGCCAGCAGTTACGGGGAGGGGACTGAAGCTTTCTTT.

Regarding this clone: Other DNA variants within this sample encode the same CDR3. The V gene is TRBV5-1, the J gene TRBJ2-3; D is undetermined. V dropped 0 bases and J dropped 0 bases, with 5 bases sitting between them. The CDR3 covers 14 residues. Germline V gene data show CDR1 as SGHRS and CDR2 as YFSETQ. The CDR3 here is CASSLGQSTDTQYF. As DNA, the CDR3 is TGCGCCAGCAGCTTGGGCCAGAGCACAGATACGCAGTATTTT.

This chain connects TRBV24-1 to TRBJ2-1; D unclear. Trimming took off 4 bases at V and 7 bases at J, with 22 bases between the two ends. Germline loops: CDR1 KGHDR, CDR2 SFDVKD. This CDR3 comprises 17 residues. CDR3 bases: TGTGCCACCAGTGACCCAAGGACGGCTTCGAGGTATAATGAGCAGTTCTTC. This codes for CATSDPRTASRYNEQFF.

This chain joins TRBV7-9 and TRBJ2-5, with TRBD1 matching over 9 bases. The CDR3 covers 17 residues. J lost 1 base, V lost 5 bases, and 11 bases had no gene match. The germline V gene has CDR1 SEHNR and CDR2 FQNEAQ (reference sequence). CDR3 DNA sequence: TGTGCCAGCAGCCCAGACCGGACAGGGGCGCTCCAAGAGACCCAGTACTTC. Translation: CASSPDRTGALQETQYF.

The rearrangement uses TRBV7-9 and TRBJ2-7, with D possibly called TRBD1 or TRBD2 (5 bases each). Per germline, CDR1 SEHNR and CDR2 FQNEAQ (reference sequence). With 8 bases removed from V and 0 bases from J, the gap between germline ends came to 11 bases. The CDR3 extends over 13 amino acids. The CDR3 spells CASSGTLSYEQYF. DNA for the CDR3: TGTGCCAGCTCCGGGACGCTCTCCTACGAGCAGTACTTC.

This clone is a singleton in its sample. The chain employs TRBV5-1 and TRBJ1-5; D not resolved. V was clipped by 2 bases and J by 10 bases, with 16 bases between them. The length of the CDR3 is 14 residues. The germline V gene has CDR1 SGHRS and CDR2 YFSETQ. CDR3 DNA sequence: TGCGCCAGCAGCTTCACCCTACTCCGAGAACCCCAGCATTTT. This translates into CASSFTLLREPQHF.